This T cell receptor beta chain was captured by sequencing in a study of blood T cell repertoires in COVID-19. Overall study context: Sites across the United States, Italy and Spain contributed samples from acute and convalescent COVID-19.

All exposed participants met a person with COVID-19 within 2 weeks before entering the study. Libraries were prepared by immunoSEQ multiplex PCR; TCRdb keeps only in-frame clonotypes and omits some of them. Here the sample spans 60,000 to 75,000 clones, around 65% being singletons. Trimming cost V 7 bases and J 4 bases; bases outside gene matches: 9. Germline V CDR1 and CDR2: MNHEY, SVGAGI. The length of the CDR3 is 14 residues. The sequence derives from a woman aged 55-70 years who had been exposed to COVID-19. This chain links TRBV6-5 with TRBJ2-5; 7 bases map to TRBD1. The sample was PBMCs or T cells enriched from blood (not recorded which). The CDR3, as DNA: TGTGCCAGCAAGACTCAGACAGGGCCAGAGACCCAGTACTTC. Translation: CASKTQTGPETQYF.